This T cell receptor (beta chain) was captured by sequencing in a study of regulatory T cells in long-lasting Graves disease. Points from the study as a whole: Accuracy could have been hurt by small sample size.

CDR1 is SGHTA, CDR2 FQGNSA, per germline. CDR3 length: 15 residues. To note about this clonotype: The antigen is unknown. A read error may account for a junction end that differs from germline.

Library construction for TCR beta used iRepertoire HTBI primers and Arm-PCR of CDR3 regions. One entry per CDR3 protein results from TCRdb running MiXCR on the multiplex PCR reads. The data hold roughly 530,000 distinct CDR3 sequences, with 15% to 20% observed a single time. The time point is: newly diagnosed GD, antithyroid drugs for less than 3 months. TCR sequences were obtained from RNA taken from PBMCs. These sequences were also reported in another study, on T cells in Graves' hyperthyroidism and ophthalmopathy.

V gene TRBV7-2 combines with J gene TRBJ2-1, with TRBD2 identical over 14 bases. This TCR came from a woman aged 35-65 years with Graves disease. Here the sequenced sample was peripheral blood mononuclear cells (PBMCs), taken at new diagnosis, from a patient treated with antithyroid drugs. CDR3 protein: CASNLRLAGGEEQFF. The CDR3 DNA is TGTGCCAGCAACTTAAGACTAGCGGGGGGGGAGGAGCAGTTCTTC.